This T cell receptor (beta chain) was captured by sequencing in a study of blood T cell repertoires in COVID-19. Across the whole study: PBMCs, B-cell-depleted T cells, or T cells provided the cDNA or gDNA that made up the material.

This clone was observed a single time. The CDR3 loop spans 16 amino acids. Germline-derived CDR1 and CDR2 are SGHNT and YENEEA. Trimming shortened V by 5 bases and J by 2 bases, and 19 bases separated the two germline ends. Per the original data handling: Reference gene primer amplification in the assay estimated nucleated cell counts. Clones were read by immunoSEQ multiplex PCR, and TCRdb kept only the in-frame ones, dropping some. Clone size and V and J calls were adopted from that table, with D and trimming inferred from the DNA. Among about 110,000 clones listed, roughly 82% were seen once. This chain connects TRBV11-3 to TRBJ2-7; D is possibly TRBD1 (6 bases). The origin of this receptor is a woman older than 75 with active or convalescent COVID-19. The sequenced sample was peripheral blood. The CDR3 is CASSPPLWTEAYEQYF. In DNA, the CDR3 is TGTGCCAGCAGCCCCCCCCTCTGGACAGAAGCCTACGAGCAGTACTTC.